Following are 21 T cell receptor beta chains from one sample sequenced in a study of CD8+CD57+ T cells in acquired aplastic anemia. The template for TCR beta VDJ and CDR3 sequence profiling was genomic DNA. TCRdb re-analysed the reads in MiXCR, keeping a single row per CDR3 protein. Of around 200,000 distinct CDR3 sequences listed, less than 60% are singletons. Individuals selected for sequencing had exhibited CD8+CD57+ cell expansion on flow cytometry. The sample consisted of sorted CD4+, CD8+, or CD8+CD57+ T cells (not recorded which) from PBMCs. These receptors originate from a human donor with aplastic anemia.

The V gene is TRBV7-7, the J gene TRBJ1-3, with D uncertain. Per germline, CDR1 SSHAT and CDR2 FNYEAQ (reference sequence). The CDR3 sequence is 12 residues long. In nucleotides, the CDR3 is TGTGCTAGTGGAGGAGCCGAAAACACCATATATTTT. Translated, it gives CASGGAENTIYF. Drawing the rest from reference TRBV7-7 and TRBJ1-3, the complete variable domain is GAGVSQSPRYKVTKRGQDVTLRCDPISSHATLYWYQQALGQGPEFLTYFNYEAQPDKSGLPSDRFSAERPEGSISTLTIQRTEQRDSAMYRCASGGAENTIYFGEGSWLTVV.

CDR3 region: CASSESQTGPSSPLHF. CDR3 coding DNA: TGCGCCAGCAGTGAGTCCCAGACAGGGCCCAGTTCACCCCTCCACTTT. The chain combines TRBV10-1 with TRBJ1-6, with 7 bases aligning to TRBD1. This CDR3 region has 16 residues. The ends lost 0 bases at V and 9 bases at J; junction bases unmatched: 8. The germline V gene has CDR1 WNHNN and CDR2 SYGVQD (reference sequence).

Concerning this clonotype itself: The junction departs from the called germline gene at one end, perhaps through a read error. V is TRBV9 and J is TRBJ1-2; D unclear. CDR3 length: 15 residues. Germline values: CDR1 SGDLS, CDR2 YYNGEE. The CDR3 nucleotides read TGTGCCAGCAGCGTCGCCTCGCAGACACGCTATGGCCACACCTTC. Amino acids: CASSVASQTRYGHTF.

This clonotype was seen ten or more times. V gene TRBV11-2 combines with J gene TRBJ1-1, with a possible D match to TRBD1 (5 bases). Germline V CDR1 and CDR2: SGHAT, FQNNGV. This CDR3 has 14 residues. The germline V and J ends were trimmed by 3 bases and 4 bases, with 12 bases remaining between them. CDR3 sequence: CASSFPRGGTEAFF. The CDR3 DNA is TGTGCCAGCAGCTTCCCAAGGGGAGGCACTGAAGCTTTCTTT.

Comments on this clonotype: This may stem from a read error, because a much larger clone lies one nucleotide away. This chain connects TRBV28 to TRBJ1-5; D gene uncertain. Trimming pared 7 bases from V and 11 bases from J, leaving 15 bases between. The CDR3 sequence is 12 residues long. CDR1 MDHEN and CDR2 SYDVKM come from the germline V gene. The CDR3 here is CASNFGARAQHF. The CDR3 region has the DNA TGTGCCAGCAATTTCGGAGCGAGGGCCCAGCATTTT. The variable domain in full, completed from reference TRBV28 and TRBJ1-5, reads DVKVTQSSRYLVKRTGEKVFLECVQDMDHENMFWYRQDPGLGLRLIYFSYDVKMKEKGDIPEGYSVSREKKERFSLILESASTNQTSMYLCASNFGARAQHFGDGTRLSIL.

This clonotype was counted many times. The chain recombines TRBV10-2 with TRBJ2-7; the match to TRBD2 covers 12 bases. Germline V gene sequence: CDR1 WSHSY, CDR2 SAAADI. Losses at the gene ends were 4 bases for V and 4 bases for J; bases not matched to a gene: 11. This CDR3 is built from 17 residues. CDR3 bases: TGCGCCAGCAGTGCCGGACTAGCGGGATCTTGGGGATACGAGCAGTACTTC. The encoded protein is CASSAGLAGSWGYEQYF.

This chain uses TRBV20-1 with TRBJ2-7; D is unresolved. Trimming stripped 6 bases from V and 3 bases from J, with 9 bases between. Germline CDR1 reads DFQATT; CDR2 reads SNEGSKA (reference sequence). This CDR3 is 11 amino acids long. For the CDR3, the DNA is TGCAGTGCCCTACCAATCTACGAGCAGTACTTC. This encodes CSALPIYEQYF.

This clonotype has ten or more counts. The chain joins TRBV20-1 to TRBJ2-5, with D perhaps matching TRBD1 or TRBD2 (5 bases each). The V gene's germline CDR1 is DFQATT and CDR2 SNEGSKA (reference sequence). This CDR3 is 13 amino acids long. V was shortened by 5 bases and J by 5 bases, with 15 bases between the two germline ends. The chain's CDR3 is CSAGRIGAETQYF. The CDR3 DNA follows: TGCAGTGCTGGACGGATCGGGGCGGAGACCCAGTACTTC.

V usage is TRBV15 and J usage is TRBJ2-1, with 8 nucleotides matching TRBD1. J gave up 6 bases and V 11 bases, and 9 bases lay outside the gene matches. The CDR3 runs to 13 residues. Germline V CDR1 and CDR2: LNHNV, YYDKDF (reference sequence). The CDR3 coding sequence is TGTGCCTCCGCGTTAGGACAGGGCAATGAGCAGTTCTTC. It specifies CASALGQGNEQFF.

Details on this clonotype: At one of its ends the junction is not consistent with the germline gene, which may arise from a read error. The CDR3 nucleotides are TGCGCCAGCAGCTTCGGGACAGCGAACACTGAAGCTCTCTTT. It encodes CASSFGTANTEALF. The rearrangement uses TRBV5-1 and TRBJ1-1; 7 positions agree with TRBD1. The CDR3 length is 14 residues. The germline V gene has CDR1 SGHRS and CDR2 YFSETQ. Full variable domain (missing parts from reference TRBV5-1 and TRBJ1-1): KAGVTQTPRYLIKTRGQQVTLSCSPISGHRSVSWYQQTPGQGLQFLFEYFSETQRNKGNFPGRFSGRQFSNSRSEMNVSTLELGDSALYLCASSFGTANTEALFGQGTRLTVV.

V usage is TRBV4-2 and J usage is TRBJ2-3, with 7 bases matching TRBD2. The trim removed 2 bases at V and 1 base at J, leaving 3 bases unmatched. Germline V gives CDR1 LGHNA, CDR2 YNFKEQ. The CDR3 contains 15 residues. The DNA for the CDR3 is TGTGCCAGCAGCCAAAAAGCGGGGCGCACAGATACGCAGTATTTT. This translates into CASSQKAGRTDTQYF.

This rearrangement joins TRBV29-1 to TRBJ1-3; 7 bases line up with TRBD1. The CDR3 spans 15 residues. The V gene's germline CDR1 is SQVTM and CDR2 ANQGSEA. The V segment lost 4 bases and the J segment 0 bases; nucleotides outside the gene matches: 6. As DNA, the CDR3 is TGCAGCGTTGGCGGACAGGCCCTCTCTGGAAACACCATATATTTT. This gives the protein CSVGGQALSGNTIYF.

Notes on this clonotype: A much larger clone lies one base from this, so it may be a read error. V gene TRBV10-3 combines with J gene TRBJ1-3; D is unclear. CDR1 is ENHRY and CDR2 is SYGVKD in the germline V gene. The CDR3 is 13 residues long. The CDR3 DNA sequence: TGTGCCATCAGCGGGGAGGATGGAAACACCACATATTTT. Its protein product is CAISGEDGNTTYF.

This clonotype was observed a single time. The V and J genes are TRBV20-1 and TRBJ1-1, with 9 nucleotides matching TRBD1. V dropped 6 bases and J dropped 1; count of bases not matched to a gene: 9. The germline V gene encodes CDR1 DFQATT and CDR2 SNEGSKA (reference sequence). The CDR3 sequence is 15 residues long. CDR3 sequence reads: CSAPGQGTKNTEAFF. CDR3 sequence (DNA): TGCAGTGCCCCAGGACAGGGGACAAAGAACACTGAAGCTTTCTTT.

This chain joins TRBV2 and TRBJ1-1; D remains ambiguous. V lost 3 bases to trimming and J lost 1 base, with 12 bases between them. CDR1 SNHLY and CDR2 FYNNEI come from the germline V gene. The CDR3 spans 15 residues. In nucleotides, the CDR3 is TGTGCCAGCAGTGATGTGGGGAATTCGAACACTGAAGCTTTCTTT. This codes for CASSDVGNSNTEAFF.

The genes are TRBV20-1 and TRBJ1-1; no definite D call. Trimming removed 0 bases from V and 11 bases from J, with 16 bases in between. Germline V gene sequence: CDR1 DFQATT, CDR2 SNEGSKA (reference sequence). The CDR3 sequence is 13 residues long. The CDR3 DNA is TGCAGTGCTAGAGACCTTCTGGCGGGGTTGGCTTTCTTT. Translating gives CSARDLLAGLAFF.

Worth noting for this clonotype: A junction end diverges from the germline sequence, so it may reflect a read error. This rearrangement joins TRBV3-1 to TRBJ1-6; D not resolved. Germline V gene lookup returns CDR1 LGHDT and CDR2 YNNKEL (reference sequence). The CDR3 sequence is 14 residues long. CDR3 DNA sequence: TGTGCCAGCAGAACTCGCTCCAAAAATTCACCCCTCCGCTTT. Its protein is CASRTRSKNSPLRF.

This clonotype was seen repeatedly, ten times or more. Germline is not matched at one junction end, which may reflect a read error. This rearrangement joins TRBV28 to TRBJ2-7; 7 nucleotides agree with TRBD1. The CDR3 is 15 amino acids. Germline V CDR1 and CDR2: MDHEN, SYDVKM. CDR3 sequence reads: CASSPSGQDGYEQYF. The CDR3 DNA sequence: TGTGCCAGCAGTCCCTCAGGACAGGATGGCTACGAACAGTACTTC.

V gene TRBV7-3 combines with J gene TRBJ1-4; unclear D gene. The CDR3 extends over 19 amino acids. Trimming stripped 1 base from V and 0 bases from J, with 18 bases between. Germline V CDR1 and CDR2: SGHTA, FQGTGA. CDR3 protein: CASSLKSGAPPATNEKLFF. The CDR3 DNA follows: TGTGCCAGCAGCTTAAAATCAGGCGCTCCACCCGCAACTAATGAAAAACTGTTTTTT.

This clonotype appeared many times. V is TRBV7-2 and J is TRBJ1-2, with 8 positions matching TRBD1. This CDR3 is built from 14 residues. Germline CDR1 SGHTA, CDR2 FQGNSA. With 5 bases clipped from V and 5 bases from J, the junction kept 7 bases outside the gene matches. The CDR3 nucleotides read TGTGCCAGCAGCGAAGGGACAGGAATATATGGCTACACCTTC. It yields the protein CASSEGTGIYGYTF.

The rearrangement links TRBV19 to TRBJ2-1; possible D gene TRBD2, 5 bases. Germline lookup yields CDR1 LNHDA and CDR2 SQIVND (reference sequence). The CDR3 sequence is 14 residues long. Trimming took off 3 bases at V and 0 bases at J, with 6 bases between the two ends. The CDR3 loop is CASSMGSSYNEQFF. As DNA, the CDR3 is TGTGCCAGTAGTATGGGGAGCTCCTACAATGAGCAGTTCTTC.